The 9 T cell receptor beta chains below were found in one sample sequenced in a study of cytomegalovirus exposure and HLA in healthy donors. Sequenced by immunoSEQ multiplex PCR; TCRdb stores in-frame clones only, minus some. The data contain 100,000 to 150,000 clones, approximately 95% of them singletons. What was sequenced was PBMCs. Receptors were obtained from a man aged 18 to 35 in good health and CMV-seronegative.

Only one count was recorded for this clone. This chain uses TRBV6-6 with TRBJ2-1, with 9 bases lining up with TRBD2. Germline values: CDR1 MNHNY, CDR2 SVGAGI (reference sequence). The junction had 13 bases not matched to a gene; V was cut back by 8 bases and J by 8 bases. The CDR3 loop spans 15 amino acids. The CDR3 DNA follows: TGTGCCAGCCCCTCGAGGGCGGGAGGGCCGGATGAGCAGTTCTTC. This codes for CASPSRAGGPDEQFF.

This chain uses TRBV2 with TRBJ1-3, with TRBD1 matching 7 bases. The CDR3 contains 17 residues. Looked up from germline, CDR1 is SNHLY and CDR2 is FYNNEI. The V gene end was trimmed by 3 bases and the J gene end by 4 bases; junction bases not matched to a gene: 12. DNA for the CDR3: TGTGCCAGCAGTGACCCCTCATACAGGGGAATCGGAAACACCATATATTTT. Translated: CASSDPSYRGIGNTIYF.

J is TRBJ2-7 and V is TRBV5-6; 8 positions match TRBD1. The J segment lost 7 bases and the V segment lost 3 bases, leaving 9 bases of the junction unmatched. The V gene's germline CDR1 is SGHDT and CDR2 YYEEEE. The CDR3 loop spans 14 amino acids. CDR3 sequence reads: CASSSAGQVKEQYF. In nucleotides, the CDR3 is TGTGCCAGCAGCTCGGCGGGACAGGTTAAAGAGCAGTACTTC.

In this sample, this clone turned up once. The chain links TRBV6-4 to TRBJ2-3, with TRBD2 matching 13 bases. Germline-derived CDR1 and CDR2 are MRHNA and SNTAGT. V lost 11 bases to trimming and J lost 4 bases; unmatched junction nucleotides: 9. The CDR3 totals 15 residues. CDR3 bases: TGTGCCGGACTAGCGGGAGACCTAGCGGCAGATACGCAGTATTTT. It yields the protein CAGLAGDLAADTQYF.

This sequence joins TRBV11-2 and TRBJ2-1; TRBD2 matches 12 bases. The CDR3 totals 16 residues. Trimming cost V 4 bases and J 7 bases; bases outside gene matches: 8. Germline-derived CDR1 and CDR2 are SGHAT and FQNNGV. The CDR3 sequence: CASSSGGTSGLNEQFF. The CDR3 region has the DNA TGTGCCAGCAGCTCGGGGGGGACTAGCGGGTTAAATGAGCAGTTCTTC.

The V call is TRBV4-3, the J call TRBJ2-2, with a weak D call TRBD1 (5 bases). This CDR3 is built from 13 residues. The ends were cut back, 3 bases at V and 7 bases at J, with 9 bases in the middle. CDR1 is LGHNA, CDR2 YSLEER, per germline. CDR3 region: CASSHMTVGELFF. The CDR3 DNA reads TGCGCCAGCAGCCACATGACAGTCGGGGAGCTGTTTTTT.

This chain uses TRBV29-1 with TRBJ2-7; 7 nucleotides agree with TRBD2. Germline V lookup: CDR1 SQVTM, CDR2 ANQGSEA. With V trimmed by 2 bases and J by 0 bases, 10 bases remained unmatched. There are 16 residues in the CDR3. This CDR3 is CSVETPSGGTSYEQYF. As DNA, the CDR3 is TGCAGCGTTGAAACGCCTAGCGGAGGCACCTCCTACGAGCAGTACTTC.

The gene calls are TRBV28 and TRBJ2-7, with D maybe TRBD1 (6 bases). Germline loops: CDR1 MDHEN, CDR2 SYDVKM. The V end was cut by 7 bases, the J end by 0 bases, with 16 bases between. The CDR3 sequence is 15 residues long. The CDR3, as DNA: TGTGCCAGCACCACAGACAGGCTAAGCTCCTACGAGCAGTACTTC. It yields the protein CASTTDRLSSYEQYF.

The chain joins TRBV6-5 to TRBJ2-5; D is perhaps TRBD1 (5 bases). V lost 5 bases to trimming and J lost 1 base, with 14 bases between them. This CDR3 is built from 15 residues. Germline V gene lookup returns CDR1 MNHEY and CDR2 SVGAGI. The CDR3 loop reads CASSHTTEFQETQYF. CDR3 in DNA: TGTGCCAGCAGTCACACGACAGAGTTCCAAGAGACCCAGTACTTC.